Below, 19 T cell receptor beta chains from the same sample are listed, as sequenced in a study of long-term antiretroviral therapy in people with HIV. Researchers report immunoSEQ v3.0 was run at survey level. Only in-frame clones appear in the TCRdb table, and some are missing; sequencing was by immunoSEQ multiplex PCR. This repertoire shows about 25,000 clones, 86% found once; its top ten account for more than 3%. The sequenced sample was unsorted PBMCs, obtained 1.9 years after starting antiretroviral therapy. These receptors were collected from a woman aged 30 to 39 with HIV.

The chain has TRBV6-1 and TRBJ1-1; no reliable D call. The length of the CDR3 is 15 residues. V lost 1 base to trimming and J lost 0 bases, with 9 bases between them. CDR1 and CDR2 (germline): MNHNS, SASEGT. CDR3 loop: CASSEGQLMNTEAFF. CDR3 bases: TGTGCCAGCAGTGAAGGGCAACTGATGAACACTGAAGCTTTCTTT.

The chain joins TRBV27 to TRBJ2-7, with D hard to call. This CDR3 has 13 residues. CDR1 MNHEY and CDR2 SMNVEV come from the germline V gene (reference sequence). V dropped 2 bases and J dropped 5 bases, with 10 bases sitting between them. Written as DNA, the CDR3 is TGTGCCAGCAGTTTACTGTCACACCACGAGCAGTACTTC. Its translation is CASSLLSHHEQYF.

This sequence joins TRBV5-1 and TRBJ1-4, with TRBD1 matching 8 bases. The germline CDR1 and CDR2 sequences are SGHRS and YFSETQ. This CDR3 spans 16 amino acids. V dropped 1 base and J dropped 0; count of bases not matched to a gene: 2. The CDR3 here is CASSLQGAATNEKLFF. DNA of the CDR3: TGCGCCAGCAGCTTGCAGGGGGCGGCAACTAATGAAAAACTGTTTTTT.

This sequence joins TRBV7-6 and TRBJ1-2; 7 nucleotides align to TRBD1. The CDR3 spans 13 residues. The germline V gene has CDR1 SGHVS and CDR2 FNYEAQ. V lost 7 bases, J lost 0 bases, and 2 bases stayed unmatched. This CDR3 reads CASTQGANYGYTF. CDR3 DNA: TGTGCCAGCACCCAGGGGGCTAACTATGGCTACACCTTC.

This chain joins TRBV7-6 and TRBJ2-1; D is perhaps TRBD1 or TRBD2 (5 bases each). Per the germline V gene, CDR1 is SGHVS and CDR2 is FNYEAQ. V was trimmed by 6 bases and J by 4 bases, leaving 10 bases between them. The length of the CDR3 is 13 residues. CDR3 coding DNA: TGTGCCAGCAGTCGGGACGGATACAATGAGCAGTTCTTC. Amino acid sequence: CASSRDGYNEQFF. The full variable domain, rest sourced from reference TRBV7-6 and TRBJ2-1, is GAGVSQSPRYKVTKRGQDVALRCDPISGHVSLYWYRQALGQGPEFLTYFNYEAQQDKSGLPNDRFSAERPEGSISTLTIQRTEQRDSAMYRCASSRDGYNEQFFGPGTRLTVL.

The V call is TRBV6-1, the J call TRBJ2-7; D is perhaps TRBD2 (6 bases). The CDR3 extends over 13 amino acids. V was shortened by 7 bases and J by 1 base, with 11 bases between the two germline ends. Germline V gene data show CDR1 as MNHNS and CDR2 as SASEGT. The CDR3 spells CASNRERSYEQYF. CDR3 coding DNA: TGTGCCAGCAATCGGGAGAGGTCCTACGAGCAGTACTTC.

This clone occurred once. The V and J genes are TRBV18 and TRBJ2-1; TRBD2 aligns across 9 bases. The V and J ends lost 6 bases and 5 bases, in that order; junction bases with no gene match: 8. Germline assignment: CDR1 KGHSH and CDR2 LQKENI. The CDR3 extends over 15 amino acids. CDR3 protein: CASSLGLALNNEQFF. The CDR3 DNA sequence: TGTGCCAGCTCTCTGGGACTAGCCCTAAACAATGAGCAGTTCTTC.

V usage is TRBV9 and J usage is TRBJ2-1; 12 nucleotides line up with TRBD2. The CDR3 length is 19 residues. The germline V gene encodes CDR1 SGDLS and CDR2 YYNGEE. The trim removed 3 bases at V and 1 base at J, leaving 11 bases unmatched. CDR3 coding DNA: TGTGCCAGCAGCGCCCAACTCACTAGCGGGGGGAGATCCTACAATGAGCAGTTCTTC. This sequence encodes CASSAQLTSGGRSYNEQFF.

This clone was observed a few times. This chain connects TRBV4-1 to TRBJ2-2; TRBD1 might be the D (5 bases). Trimming stripped 0 bases from V and 4 bases from J, with 9 bases between. CDR3 size: 15 residues. Per germline, CDR1 MGHRA and CDR2 YSYEKL. The CDR3 protein is CASSQDRASTGELFF. DNA for the CDR3: TGCGCCAGCAGCCAAGACAGGGCCAGCACCGGGGAGCTGTTTTTT.

The gene calls are TRBV9 and TRBJ1-3, with a weak D call TRBD1 (5 bases). V was pared by 6 bases and J by 1 base, with 20 bases between. CDR1 and CDR2 from the germline V gene are SGDLS and YYNGEE. The CDR3 is 17 amino acids. CDR3 nucleotide sequence: TGTGCCAGCACCCAGACCGGGACCTGGAGGTCTGGAAACACCATATATTTT. Its translation: CASTQTGTWRSGNTIYF. Drawing the rest from reference TRBV9 and TRBJ1-3, the complete variable domain is DSGVTQTPKHLITATGQRVTLRCSPRSGDLSVYWYQQSLDQGLQFLIQYYNGEERAKGNILERFSAQQFPDLHSELNLSSLELGDSALYFCASTQTGTWRSGNTIYFGEGSWLTVV.

This clone was detected once. V and J are TRBV30 and TRBJ2-3, with D tentatively TRBD1 or TRBD2 (6 bases each). The CDR3 length is 12 residues. Per germline, CDR1 GTSNPN and CDR2 SVGIG (reference sequence). CDR3 loop: CSGAEETDTQYF. CDR3 DNA: TGTTCGGGGGCGGAGGAGACAGATACGCAGTATTTT.

The J gene is TRBJ2-5, the V gene TRBV7-8; D might be TRBD1 (5 bases). The CDR3 is 16 residues long. The germline gives CDR1 SGHVS, CDR2 FQNEAQ. Between the trimmed V and J ends, which lost 0 bases and 3 bases, there was a span of 14 bases. The CDR3, as DNA: TGTGCCAGCAGCTTAGCATGGGGCTCCTATGAAGAGACCCAGTACTTC. This gives the protein CASSLAWGSYEETQYF.

The genes are TRBV6-1 and TRBJ1-1; 7 nucleotides align to TRBD1. This CDR3 contains 17 residues. Germline V gene data show CDR1 as MNHNS and CDR2 as SASEGT. V shed 0 bases and J 4 bases; nucleotides not matched to a gene: 11. CDR3 nucleotides: TGTGCCAGCAGTGAAGCCCGAGACAGGGTCGGTTTCACTGAAGCTTTCTTT. Protein sequence: CASSEARDRVGFTEAFF.

The genes are TRBV6-1 and TRBJ2-7; D unresolved. The CDR3 covers 14 residues. Per the germline V gene, CDR1 is MNHNS and CDR2 is SASEGT. Trimming took 5 bases from V and 4 from J, leaving 15 bases between them. The CDR3 protein is CASSSDILTYEQYV. In DNA form, the CDR3 reads TGTGCCAGCAGTTCGGATATATTGACTTACGAGCAGTACGTC.

The gene calls are TRBV20-1 and TRBJ1-1; D gene unclear. The CDR3 covers 11 residues. V lost 2 bases and J 7 bases, leaving 8 bases between the germline ends. In germline, CDR1 is DFQATT, CDR2 SNEGSKA (reference sequence). The CDR3 sequence: CSARWAGEAFF. Written as DNA, the CDR3 is TGCAGTGCTAGATGGGCGGGTGAAGCTTTCTTT.

This chain links TRBV7-8 with TRBJ2-7; the D is unclear. The germline V gene encodes CDR1 SGHVS and CDR2 FQNEAQ. The V and J ends lost 1 base and 0 bases respectively, with 10 bases between them. The CDR3 loop spans 15 amino acids. CDR3 region: CASSLESQSSYEQYV. The CDR3 DNA is TGTGCCAGCAGCTTAGAGTCGCAGAGCTCCTACGAGCAGTACGTC.

The V gene is TRBV28, the J gene TRBJ2-1; D is undetermined. Germline lookup yields CDR1 MDHEN and CDR2 SYDVKM. The CDR3 is made up of 15 amino acids. V was shortened by 8 bases and J by 0 bases, with 14 bases between the two germline ends. As DNA, the CDR3 is TGTGCCAGCGTTGACCCTTCGGGCTCCTACAATGAGCAGTTCTTC. This translates into CASVDPSGSYNEQFF.

This clone appeared a few times. V and J are TRBV14 and TRBJ2-5; 9 bases align to TRBD2. V trimming: 4 bases; J trimming: 2 bases; junction bases outside the gene matches: 11. There are 17 residues in the CDR3. The germline CDR1 and CDR2 sequences are SGHDN and FVKESK. The DNA for the CDR3 is TGTGCCAGCAGCCCAAGACCCCACCTAGCGGGGCAAGAGACCCAGTACTTC. Translated, it gives CASSPRPHLAGQETQYF.

The J gene is TRBJ2-1, the V gene TRBV5-6, with TRBD2 matching 8 bases. Germline V CDR1 and CDR2: SGHDT, YYEEEE. V was pared by 3 bases and J by 6 bases, with 5 bases of the junction left unmatched. The length of the CDR3 is 14 residues. This CDR3 reads CASSSPTSGNEQFF. CDR3 in DNA: TGTGCCAGCAGCTCGCCCACTAGCGGCAATGAGCAGTTCTTC.